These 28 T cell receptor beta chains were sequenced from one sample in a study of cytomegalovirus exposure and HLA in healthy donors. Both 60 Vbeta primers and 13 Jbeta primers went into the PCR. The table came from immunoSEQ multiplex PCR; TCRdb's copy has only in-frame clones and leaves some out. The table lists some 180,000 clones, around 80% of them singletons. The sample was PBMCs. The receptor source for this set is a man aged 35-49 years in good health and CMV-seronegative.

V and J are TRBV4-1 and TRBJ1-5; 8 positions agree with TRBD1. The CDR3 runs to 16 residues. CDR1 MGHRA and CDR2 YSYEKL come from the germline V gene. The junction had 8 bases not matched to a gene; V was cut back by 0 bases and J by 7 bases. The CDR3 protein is CASSQDGQGGTQPQHF. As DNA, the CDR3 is TGCGCCAGCAGCCAAGACGGACAGGGCGGGACCCAGCCCCAGCATTTT.

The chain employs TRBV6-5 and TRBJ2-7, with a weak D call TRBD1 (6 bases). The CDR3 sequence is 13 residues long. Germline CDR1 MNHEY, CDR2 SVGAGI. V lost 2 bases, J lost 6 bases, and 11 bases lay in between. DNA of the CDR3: TGTGCCAGCAGTTACCACAGGGAAGGCGAGCAGTACTTC. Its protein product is CASSYHREGEQYF.

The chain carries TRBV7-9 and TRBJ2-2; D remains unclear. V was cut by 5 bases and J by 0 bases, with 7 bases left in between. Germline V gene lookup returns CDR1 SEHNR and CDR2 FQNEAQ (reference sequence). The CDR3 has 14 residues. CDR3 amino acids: CASSAAPNTGELFF. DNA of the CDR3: TGTGCCAGCAGCGCGGCGCCGAACACCGGGGAGCTGTTTTTT.

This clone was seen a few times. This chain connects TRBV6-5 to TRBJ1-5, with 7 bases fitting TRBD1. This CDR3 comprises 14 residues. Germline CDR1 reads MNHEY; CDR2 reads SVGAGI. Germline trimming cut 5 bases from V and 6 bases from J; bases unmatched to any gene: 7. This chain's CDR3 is CASSLGTAGQPQHF. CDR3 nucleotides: TGTGCCAGCAGTCTTGGGACAGCTGGTCAGCCCCAGCATTTT.

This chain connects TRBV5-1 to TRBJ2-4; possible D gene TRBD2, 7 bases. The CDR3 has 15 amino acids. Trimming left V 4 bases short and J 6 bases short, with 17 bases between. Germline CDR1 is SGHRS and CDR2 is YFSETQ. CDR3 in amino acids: CASSPRRGGGNIQYF. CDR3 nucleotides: TGCGCCAGCAGCCCCCGCCGGGGAGGGGGAAACATTCAGTACTTC.

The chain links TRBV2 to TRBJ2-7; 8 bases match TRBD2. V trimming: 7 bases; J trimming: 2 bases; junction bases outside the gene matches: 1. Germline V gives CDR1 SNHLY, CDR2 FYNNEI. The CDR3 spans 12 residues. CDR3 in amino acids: CASTAGAYEQYF. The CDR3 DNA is TGTGCCAGCACAGCGGGGGCCTACGAGCAGTACTTC.

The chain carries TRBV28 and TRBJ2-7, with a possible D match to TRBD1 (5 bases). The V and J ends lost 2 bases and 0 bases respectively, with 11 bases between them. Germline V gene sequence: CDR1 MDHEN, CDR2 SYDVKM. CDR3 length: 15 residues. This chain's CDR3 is CASSLPSTASYEQYF. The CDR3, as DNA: TGTGCCAGCAGTTTACCCTCGACAGCCTCCTACGAGCAGTACTTC. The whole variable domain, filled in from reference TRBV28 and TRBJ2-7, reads DVKVTQSSRYLVKRTGEKVFLECVQDMDHENMFWYRQDPGLGLRLIYFSYDVKMKEKGDIPEGYSVSREKKERFSLILESASTNQTSMYLCASSLPSTASYEQYFGPGTRLTVT.

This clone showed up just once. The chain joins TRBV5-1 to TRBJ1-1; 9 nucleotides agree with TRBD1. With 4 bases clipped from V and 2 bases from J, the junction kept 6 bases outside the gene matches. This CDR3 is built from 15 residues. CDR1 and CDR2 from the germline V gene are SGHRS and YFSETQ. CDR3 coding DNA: TGCGCCAGCAGCCCACGGACAGGGGAAAACACTGAAGCTTTCTTT. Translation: CASSPRTGENTEAFF.

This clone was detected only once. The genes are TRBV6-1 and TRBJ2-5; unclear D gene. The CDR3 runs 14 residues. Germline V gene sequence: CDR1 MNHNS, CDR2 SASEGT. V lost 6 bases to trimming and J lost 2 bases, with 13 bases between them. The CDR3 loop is CASRYTEYQETQYF. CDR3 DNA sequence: TGTGCCAGCAGGTATACAGAATATCAAGAGACCCAGTACTTC.

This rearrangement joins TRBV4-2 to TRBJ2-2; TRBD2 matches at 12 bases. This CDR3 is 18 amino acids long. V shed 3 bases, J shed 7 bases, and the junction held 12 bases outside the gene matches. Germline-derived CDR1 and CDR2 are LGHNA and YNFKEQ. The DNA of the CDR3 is TGTGCCAGCAGCCAGTTCCGGACTAGCGGGGATCGGGACGGGGAGCTGTTTTTT. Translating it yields CASSQFRTSGDRDGELFF.

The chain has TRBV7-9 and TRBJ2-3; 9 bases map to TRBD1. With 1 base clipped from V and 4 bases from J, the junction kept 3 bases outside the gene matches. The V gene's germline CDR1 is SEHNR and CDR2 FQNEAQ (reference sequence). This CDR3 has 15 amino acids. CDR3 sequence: CASSLGTGDADTQYF. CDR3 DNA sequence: TGTGCCAGCAGCTTAGGGACAGGGGACGCAGATACGCAGTATTTT.

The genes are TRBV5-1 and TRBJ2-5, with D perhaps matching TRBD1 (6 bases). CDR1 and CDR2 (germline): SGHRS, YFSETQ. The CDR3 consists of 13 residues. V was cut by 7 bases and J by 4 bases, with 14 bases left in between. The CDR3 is CASRRGEIETQYF. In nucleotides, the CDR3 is TGCGCCAGCCGCAGGGGTGAAATAGAGACCCAGTACTTC.

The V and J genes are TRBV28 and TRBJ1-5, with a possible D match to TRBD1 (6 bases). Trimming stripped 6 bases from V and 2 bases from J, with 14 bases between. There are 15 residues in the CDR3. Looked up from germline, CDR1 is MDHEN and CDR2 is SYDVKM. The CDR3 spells CASRQGSLGNQPQHF. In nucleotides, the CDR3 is TGTGCCAGCAGACAGGGCTCTTTAGGCAATCAGCCCCAGCATTTT. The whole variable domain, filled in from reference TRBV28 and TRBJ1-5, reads DVKVTQSSRYLVKRTGEKVFLECVQDMDHENMFWYRQDPGLGLRLIYFSYDVKMKEKGDIPEGYSVSREKKERFSLILESASTNQTSMYLCASRQGSLGNQPQHFGDGTRLSIL.

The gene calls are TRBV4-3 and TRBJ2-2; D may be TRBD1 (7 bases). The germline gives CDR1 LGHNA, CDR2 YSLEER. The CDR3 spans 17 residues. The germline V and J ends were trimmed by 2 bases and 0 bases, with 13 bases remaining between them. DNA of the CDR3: TGCGCCAGCAGCCAACCCCCCAGGGGGGCGAACACCGGGGAGCTGTTTTTT. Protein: CASSQPPRGANTGELFF.

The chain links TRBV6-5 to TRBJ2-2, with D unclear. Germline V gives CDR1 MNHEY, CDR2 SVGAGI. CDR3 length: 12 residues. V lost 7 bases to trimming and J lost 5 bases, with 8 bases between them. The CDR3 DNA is TGTGCCAGCATCCCGGAGACCGGGGAGCTGTTTTTT. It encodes CASIPETGELFF.

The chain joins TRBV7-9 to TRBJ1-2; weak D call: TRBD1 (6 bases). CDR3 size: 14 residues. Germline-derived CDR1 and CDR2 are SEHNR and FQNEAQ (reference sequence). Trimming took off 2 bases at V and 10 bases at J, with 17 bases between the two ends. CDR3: CASSLFAGEANYTF. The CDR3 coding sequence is TGTGCCAGCAGCTTATTCGCAGGGGAAGCAAACTACACCTTC.

This chain's CDR3 is CASSLRLAPYNEQFF. The CDR3 nucleotides read TGCGCCAGCAGCTTGAGACTCGCTCCCTACAATGAGCAGTTCTTC. The V call is TRBV5-1, the J call TRBJ2-1; D gene unclear. V lost 1 base and J lost 2, with 10 bases in between. The CDR3 is 15 amino acids. Germline lookup yields CDR1 SGHRS and CDR2 YFSETQ.

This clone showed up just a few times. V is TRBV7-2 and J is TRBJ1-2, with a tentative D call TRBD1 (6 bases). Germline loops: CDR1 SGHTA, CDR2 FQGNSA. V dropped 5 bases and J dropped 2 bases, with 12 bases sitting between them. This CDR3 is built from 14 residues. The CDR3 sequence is CASSPGQTNYGYTF. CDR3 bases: TGTGCCAGCAGCCCCGGACAGACCAACTATGGCTACACCTTC.

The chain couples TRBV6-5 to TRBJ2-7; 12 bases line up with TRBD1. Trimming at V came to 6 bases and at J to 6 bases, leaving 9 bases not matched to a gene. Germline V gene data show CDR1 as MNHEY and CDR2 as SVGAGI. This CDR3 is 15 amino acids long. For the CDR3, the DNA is TGTGCCAGCAGGCGGGGGACAGGGGGCTTACCCGAGCAGTACTTC. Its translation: CASRRGTGGLPEQYF.

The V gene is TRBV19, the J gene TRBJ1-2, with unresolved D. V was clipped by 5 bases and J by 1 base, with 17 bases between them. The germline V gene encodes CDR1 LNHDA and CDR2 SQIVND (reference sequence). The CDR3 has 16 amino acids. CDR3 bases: TGTGCCAGTAGTGACCCTGGGCGGGCCGTTAACTATGGCTACACCTTC. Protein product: CASSDPGRAVNYGYTF.

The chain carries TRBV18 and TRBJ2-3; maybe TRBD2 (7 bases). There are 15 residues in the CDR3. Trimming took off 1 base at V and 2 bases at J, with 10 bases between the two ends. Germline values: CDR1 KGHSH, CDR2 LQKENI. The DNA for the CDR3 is TGTGCCAGCTCACCACGGCGGGGGCCCACAGATACGCAGTATTTT. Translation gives CASSPRRGPTDTQYF.

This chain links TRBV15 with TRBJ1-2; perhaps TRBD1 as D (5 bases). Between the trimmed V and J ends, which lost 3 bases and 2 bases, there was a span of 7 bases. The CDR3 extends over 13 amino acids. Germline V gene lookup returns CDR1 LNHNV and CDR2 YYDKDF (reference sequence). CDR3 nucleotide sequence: TGTGCCACCAGCAGTTACAGGAACTATGGCTACACCTTC. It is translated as CATSSYRNYGYTF.

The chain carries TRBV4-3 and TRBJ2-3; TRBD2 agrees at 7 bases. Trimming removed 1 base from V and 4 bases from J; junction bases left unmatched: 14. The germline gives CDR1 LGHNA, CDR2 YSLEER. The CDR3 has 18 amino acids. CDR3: CASSQALLATGKADTQYF. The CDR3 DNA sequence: TGCGCCAGCAGCCAAGCACTACTAGCGACTGGAAAGGCAGATACGCAGTATTTT.

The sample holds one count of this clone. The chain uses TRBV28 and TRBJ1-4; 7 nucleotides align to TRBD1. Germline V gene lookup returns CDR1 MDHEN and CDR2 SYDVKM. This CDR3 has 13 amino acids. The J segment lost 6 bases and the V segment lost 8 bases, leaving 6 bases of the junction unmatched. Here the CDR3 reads CASGDREDEKLFF. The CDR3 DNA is TGTGCCAGCGGAGACAGGGAAGATGAAAAACTGTTTTTT.

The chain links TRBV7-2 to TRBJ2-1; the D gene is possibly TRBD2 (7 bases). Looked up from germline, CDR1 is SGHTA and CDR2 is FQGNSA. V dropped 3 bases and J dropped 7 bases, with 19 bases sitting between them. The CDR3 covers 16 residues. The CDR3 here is CASSFFPGGVGNEQFF. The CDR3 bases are TGTGCCAGCAGCTTCTTTCCGGGGGGCGTGGGAAATGAGCAGTTCTTC.

The CDR3 DNA follows: TGTGCCAGCAGTCCGACAGGGGGCAATCAGCCCCAGCATTTT. Protein sequence: CASSPTGGNQPQHF. This sequence joins TRBV9 and TRBJ1-5, with 8 bases identical to TRBD1. Trimming at V came to 5 bases and at J to 2 bases, leaving 3 bases not matched to a gene. Germline V CDR1 and CDR2: SGDLS, YYNGEE. This CDR3 is built from 14 residues.

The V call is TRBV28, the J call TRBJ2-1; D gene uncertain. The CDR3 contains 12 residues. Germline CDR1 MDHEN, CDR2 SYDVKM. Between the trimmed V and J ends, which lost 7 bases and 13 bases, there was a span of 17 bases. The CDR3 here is CASMESSENQFF. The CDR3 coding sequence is TGTGCCAGCATGGAGTCATCGGAGAACCAGTTCTTC. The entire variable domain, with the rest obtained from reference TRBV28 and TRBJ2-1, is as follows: DVKVTQSSRYLVKRTGEKVFLECVQDMDHENMFWYRQDPGLGLRLIYFSYDVKMKEKGDIPEGYSVSREKKERFSLILESASTNQTSMYLCASMESSENQFFGPGTRLTVL.

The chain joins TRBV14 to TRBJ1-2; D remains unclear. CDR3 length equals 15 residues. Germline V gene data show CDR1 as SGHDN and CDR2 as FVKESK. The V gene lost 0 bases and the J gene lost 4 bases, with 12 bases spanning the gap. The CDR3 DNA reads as TGTGCCAGCAGCCAAGAAATGTCGGGTATCTATGGCTACACCTTC. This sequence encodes CASSQEMSGIYGYTF.